This T cell receptor (beta chain) was sequenced during a study of T cell changes during pregnancy in multiple sclerosis. Clones were read by immunoSEQ multiplex PCR, and TCRdb kept only the in-frame ones, dropping some. The sample holds about 60,000 clones, roughly nine tenths seen once. Trimming removed 8 bases at V and 2 bases at J, with 15 bases between. In germline, CDR1 is MNHNS, CDR2 SASEGT. This CDR3 is built from 14 residues. The source material was CD4+ T cells from peripheral blood mononuclear cells, sampled in the first trimester of pregnancy. The source of this sequence is a female donor with multiple sclerosis, enrolled in a pregnancy study. The rearrangement uses TRBV6-1 and TRBJ1-1; D is perhaps TRBD1 (5 bases). DNA for the CDR3: TGTGCCAGCTCTAGACAGCGCACAAACACTGAAGCTTTCTTT. Amino acids: CASSRQRTNTEAFF.